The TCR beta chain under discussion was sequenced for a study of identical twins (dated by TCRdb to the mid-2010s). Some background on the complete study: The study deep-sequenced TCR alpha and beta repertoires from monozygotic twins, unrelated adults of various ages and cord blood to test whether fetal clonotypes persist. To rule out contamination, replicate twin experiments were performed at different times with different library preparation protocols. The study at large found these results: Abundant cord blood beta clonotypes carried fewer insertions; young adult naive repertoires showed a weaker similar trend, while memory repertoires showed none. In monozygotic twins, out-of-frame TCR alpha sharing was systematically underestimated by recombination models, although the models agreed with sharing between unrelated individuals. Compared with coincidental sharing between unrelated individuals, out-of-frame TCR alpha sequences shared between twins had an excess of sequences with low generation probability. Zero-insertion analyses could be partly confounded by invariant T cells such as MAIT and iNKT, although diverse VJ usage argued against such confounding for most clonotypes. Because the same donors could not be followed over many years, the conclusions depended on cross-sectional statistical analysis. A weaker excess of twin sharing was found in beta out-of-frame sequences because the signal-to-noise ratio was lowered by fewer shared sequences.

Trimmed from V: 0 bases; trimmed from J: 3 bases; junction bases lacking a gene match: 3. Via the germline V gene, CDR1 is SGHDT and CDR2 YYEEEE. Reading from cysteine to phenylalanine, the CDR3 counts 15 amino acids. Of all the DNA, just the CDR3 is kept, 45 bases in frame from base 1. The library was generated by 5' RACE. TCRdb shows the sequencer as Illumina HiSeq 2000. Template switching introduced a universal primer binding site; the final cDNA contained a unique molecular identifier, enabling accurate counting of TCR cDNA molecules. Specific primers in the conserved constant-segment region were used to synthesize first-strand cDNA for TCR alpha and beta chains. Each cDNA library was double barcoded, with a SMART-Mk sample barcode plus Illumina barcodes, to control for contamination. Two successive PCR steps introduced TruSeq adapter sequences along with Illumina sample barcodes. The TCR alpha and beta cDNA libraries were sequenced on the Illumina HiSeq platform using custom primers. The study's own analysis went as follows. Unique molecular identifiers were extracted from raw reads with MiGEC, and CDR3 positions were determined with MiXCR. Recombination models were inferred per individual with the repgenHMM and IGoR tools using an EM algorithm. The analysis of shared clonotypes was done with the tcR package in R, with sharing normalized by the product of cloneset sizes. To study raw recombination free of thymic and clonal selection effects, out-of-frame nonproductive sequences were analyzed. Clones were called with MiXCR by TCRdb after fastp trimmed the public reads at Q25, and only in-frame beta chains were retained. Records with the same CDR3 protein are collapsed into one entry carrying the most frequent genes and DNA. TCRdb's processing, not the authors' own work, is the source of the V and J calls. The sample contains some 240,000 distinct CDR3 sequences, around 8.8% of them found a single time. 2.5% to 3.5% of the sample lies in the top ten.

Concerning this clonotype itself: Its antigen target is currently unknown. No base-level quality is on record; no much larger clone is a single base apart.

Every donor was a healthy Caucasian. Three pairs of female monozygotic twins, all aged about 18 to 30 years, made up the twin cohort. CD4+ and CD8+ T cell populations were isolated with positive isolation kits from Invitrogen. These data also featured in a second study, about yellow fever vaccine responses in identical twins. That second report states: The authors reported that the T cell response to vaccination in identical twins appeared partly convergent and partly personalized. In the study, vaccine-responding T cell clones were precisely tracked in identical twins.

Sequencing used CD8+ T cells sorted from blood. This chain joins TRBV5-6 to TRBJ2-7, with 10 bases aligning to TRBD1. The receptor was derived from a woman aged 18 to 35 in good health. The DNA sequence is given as TGTGCCAGCAGCTTGGTTCGGACAGGGGGCTACGAGCAGTACTTC. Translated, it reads CASSLVRTGGYEQYF.